One and the same sample provided the 26 T cell receptor beta chains below, sequenced in a study of chemoradiotherapy in HPV16-positive cancers. Profiled with immunoSEQ multiplex PCR; TCRdb holds only in-frame clones, not every one. The sample shows about 67,000 clones, roughly 90% of them seen only once. The material was blood, obtained from a patient who underwent chemoradiotherapy. Receptors were obtained from a human donor with HPV-associated anogenital cancer.

The chain has TRBV7-3 and TRBJ1-2; D not certain. Germline lookup yields CDR1 SGHTA and CDR2 FQGTGA. V was shortened by 5 bases and J by 8 bases, with 21 bases between the two germline ends. The CDR3 has 15 amino acids. The CDR3 reads CASSPMPGELGGYTF. For the CDR3, the DNA is TGTGCCAGCAGCCCAATGCCCGGAGAGTTGGGCGGCTACACCTTC.

This chain connects TRBV7-9 to TRBJ1-1; D ambiguous. The CDR3 is 13 amino acids. The ends were cut back, 0 bases at V and 6 bases at J, with 8 bases in the middle. The germline gives CDR1 SEHNR, CDR2 FQNEAQ (reference sequence). The chain's CDR3 is CASSLARNSEAFF. The CDR3 DNA reads as TGTGCCAGCAGCTTAGCGAGGAATTCTGAAGCTTTCTTT.

This chain connects TRBV15 to TRBJ1-6; 8 bases agree with TRBD1. V gave up 0 bases and J gave up 7 bases; unmatched junction bases: 2. Germline lookup yields CDR1 LNHNV and CDR2 YYDKDF (reference sequence). This CDR3 comprises 15 residues. The CDR3 loop is CATSRDRGHNSPLHF. In DNA, the CDR3 is TGTGCCACCAGCAGAGACAGGGGGCACAATTCACCCCTCCACTTT.

This chain connects TRBV29-1 to TRBJ2-1, with 13 bases that match TRBD2. Germline V gene lookup returns CDR1 SQVTM and CDR2 ANQGSEA. CDR3 size: 18 residues. V shed 5 bases, J shed 4 bases, and the junction held 14 bases outside the gene matches. The CDR3 nucleotides are TGCAGCGTTCTTCCAGGAGGGACTAGCGGGATGTCTTACAATGAGCAGTTCTTC. This sequence encodes CSVLPGGTSGMSYNEQFF.

Of note for this clone: This same CDR3 is encoded by further DNA sequences in the sample. The chain combines TRBV29-1 with TRBJ1-3; no clear D. The germline gives CDR1 SQVTM, CDR2 ANQGSEA. CDR3 size: 15 residues. Trimming removed 3 bases at V and 0 bases at J, with 12 bases between. CDR3 nucleotides: TGCAGCGTTGAGGATGGAGGGTACTCTGGAAACACCATATATTTT. Residues: CSVEDGGYSGNTIYF.

The rearrangement uses TRBV19 and TRBJ2-2; D gene unclear. Germline CDR1 is LNHDA and CDR2 is SQIVND (reference sequence). Trimming cost V 6 bases and J 0 bases, with 8 bases left between them. The CDR3 consists of 14 residues. CDR3 sequence: CASSGRANTGELFF. The CDR3 DNA sequence: TGTGCCAGTAGCGGACGAGCGAACACCGGGGAGCTGTTTTTT. The full variable domain, completed using reference TRBV19 and TRBJ2-2, is DGGITQSPKYLFRKEGQNVTLSCEQNLNHDAMYWYRQDPGQGLRLIYYSQIVNDFQKGDIAEGYSVSREKKESFPLTVTSAQKNPTAFYLCASSGRANTGELFFGEGSRLTVL.

V is TRBV6-6 and J is TRBJ2-3; the match to TRBD2 covers 9 bases. Germline V CDR1 and CDR2: MNHNY, SVGAGI (reference sequence). The CDR3 runs 16 residues. J lost 2 bases, V lost 3 bases, and 6 bases had no gene match. DNA of the CDR3: TGTGCCAGCAGTTATGTTAGCGGGGGCCCCACAGATACGCAGTATTTT. This translates into CASSYVSGGPTDTQYF.

V and J are TRBV5-1 and TRBJ2-1; D gene unclear. The CDR3 consists of 15 residues. The germline V gene has CDR1 SGHRS and CDR2 YFSETQ. Trimming took 2 bases from V and 0 from J, leaving 9 bases between them. CDR3 loop: CASSFEAYSYNEQFF. DNA for the CDR3: TGCGCCAGCAGCTTCGAAGCCTACTCCTACAATGAGCAGTTCTTC. Full variable domain (outside the CDR3, taken from reference TRBV5-1 and TRBJ2-1): KAGVTQTPRYLIKTRGQQVTLSCSPISGHRSVSWYQQTPGQGLQFLFEYFSETQRNKGNFPGRFSGRQFSNSRSEMNVSTLELGDSALYLCASSFEAYSYNEQFFGPGTRLTVL.

This clone showed up just once. The V gene is TRBV5-1, the J gene TRBJ2-2; D not certain. Trimming stripped 4 bases from V and 6 bases from J, with 13 bases between. Germline V lookup: CDR1 SGHRS, CDR2 YFSETQ. The CDR3 runs to 14 residues. CDR3 in amino acids: CASSAQTLAGELFF. CDR3 nucleotide sequence: TGCGCCAGCAGCGCGCAGACTCTTGCCGGGGAGCTGTTTTTT.

The gene calls are TRBV2 and TRBJ1-2; D is possibly TRBD1 (6 bases). CDR3 length: 13 amino acids. V shed 6 bases and J shed 2 bases, with 10 bases lying between them. Germline lookup yields CDR1 SNHLY and CDR2 FYNNEI. The CDR3 region is CASSVQGNYGYTF. CDR3 in DNA: TGTGCCAGCAGCGTACAGGGAAACTATGGCTACACCTTC.

This clone has more than one count but fewer than ten. The chain recombines TRBV28 with TRBJ2-1; 10 bases map to TRBD2. Germline V gives CDR1 MDHEN, CDR2 SYDVKM. V lost 3 bases, J lost 7 bases, and 6 bases stayed unmatched. The CDR3 runs to 15 residues. The CDR3 loop reads CASSLEAGGRNEQFF. The DNA for the CDR3 is TGTGCCAGCAGTTTGGAAGCGGGAGGGCGAAATGAGCAGTTCTTC.

This chain uses TRBV5-4 with TRBJ1-5; maybe TRBD1 (6 bases). Trimming cost V 0 bases and J 8 bases, with 9 bases left between them. Germline V gene lookup returns CDR1 SGHNT and CDR2 YYREEE (reference sequence). The length of the CDR3 is 13 residues. In nucleotides, the CDR3 is TGTGCCAGCAGCTTGGGACAGGCGGAGCCCCAGCATTTT. The encoded protein is CASSLGQAEPQHF.

This clone was observed once. The chain joins TRBV11-3 to TRBJ2-3, with D perhaps matching TRBD2 (7 bases). The CDR3 has 16 residues. Trimming removed 5 bases at V and 6 bases at J, with 21 bases between. The germline V gene has CDR1 SGHNT and CDR2 YENEEA. CDR3 residues: CASSRYSSGGLDTQYF. The CDR3 coding sequence is TGTGCCAGCAGCAGATATAGTTCGGGGGGCCTCGATACGCAGTATTTT.

J is TRBJ2-5 and V is TRBV5-6; D uncertain. V lost 4 bases and J lost 1, with 14 bases in between. The CDR3 is made up of 15 amino acids. Germline V gene sequence: CDR1 SGHDT, CDR2 YYEEEE. This chain's CDR3 is CASSQFSYFQETQYF. The CDR3 region has the DNA TGTGCCAGCAGCCAGTTCTCCTACTTCCAAGAGACCCAGTACTTC.

The chain combines TRBV5-5 with TRBJ1-2; TRBD1 matches at 7 bases. Germline values: CDR1 SGHKS, CDR2 YYEKEE (reference sequence). The CDR3 is 14 residues long. Germline trimming cut 4 bases from V and 4 bases from J; bases unmatched to any gene: 7. CDR3 loop: CASSPGTETYGYTF. The DNA of the CDR3 is TGTGCCAGCAGCCCGGGGACAGAAACCTATGGCTACACCTTC.

The rearrangement uses TRBV27 and TRBJ2-3; TRBD2 might be the D (5 bases). The CDR3 has 15 residues. The germline CDR1 and CDR2 sequences are MNHEY and SMNVEV (reference sequence). V was shortened by 2 bases and J by 2 bases, with 11 bases between the two germline ends. The CDR3 here is CASSLSGYFTDTQYF. Here the CDR3 DNA reads TGTGCCAGCAGTTTAAGCGGTTATTTCACAGATACGCAGTATTTT.

This clone was observed a single time. The rearrangement uses TRBV9 and TRBJ2-5; 9 bases are a match to TRBD2. Unmatched junction bases numbered 12, after V lost 4 bases and J lost 2 bases. Germline V gene sequence: CDR1 SGDLS, CDR2 YYNGEE. The CDR3 length is 17 residues. DNA of the CDR3: TGTGCCAGCAGCCCCGGGGTAGCGGGGGATCTACAAGAGACCCAGTACTTC. It specifies CASSPGVAGDLQETQYF.

CDR3 sequence reads: CASSRLDFGANVLTF. CDR3 DNA sequence: TGTGCCAGCAGCCGATTAGACTTTGGGGCCAACGTCCTGACTTTC. The chain uses TRBV7-9 and TRBJ2-6; no reliable D call. Trimming shortened V by 5 bases and J by 3 bases, and 11 bases separated the two germline ends. The CDR3 loop spans 15 amino acids. Germline V gene lookup returns CDR1 SEHNR and CDR2 FQNEAQ (reference sequence).

This rearrangement joins TRBV5-4 to TRBJ2-7; perhaps D is TRBD1 or TRBD2 (5 bases each). The CDR3 is 15 amino acids. V lost 3 bases and J 4 bases, leaving 17 bases between the germline ends. Germline CDR1 is SGHNT and CDR2 is YYREEE (reference sequence). This CDR3 reads CASSYLGEYEYEQYF. The CDR3 bases are TGTGCCAGCAGCTACTTGGGGGAGTATGAGTACGAGCAGTACTTC.

The J gene is TRBJ1-1, the V gene TRBV5-1; D is uncertain. Trimming pared 5 bases from V and 1 base from J, leaving 9 bases between. Germline-derived CDR1 and CDR2 are SGHRS and YFSETQ. The CDR3 spans 13 residues. CDR3 nucleotide sequence: TGCGCCAGCAGGGCAGGAAGGAACACTGAAGCTTTCTTT. Its protein is CASRAGRNTEAFF.

There are a few counts of this clone. V gene TRBV19 combines with J gene TRBJ1-1; the D gene is possibly TRBD1 (6 bases). The germline gives CDR1 LNHDA, CDR2 SQIVND (reference sequence). CDR3 length equals 11 residues. Trimming removed 7 bases from V and 7 bases from J, with 10 bases in between. CDR3 in amino acids: CASIQGVEAFF. Written as DNA, the CDR3 is TGTGCCAGTATACAGGGTGTTGAAGCTTTCTTT.

The V call is TRBV6-5, the J call TRBJ2-7, with D unresolved. V lost 8 bases, J lost 7 bases, and 12 bases lay in between. Germline CDR1 reads MNHEY; CDR2 reads SVGAGI. The CDR3 runs 11 residues. The CDR3 nucleotides are TGTGCCAGCCGATCCGGACGGGAGCAGTACTTC. Translated, it gives CASRSGREQYF.

The chain joins TRBV27 to TRBJ1-1; 9 bases match TRBD1. In germline, CDR1 is MNHEY, CDR2 SMNVEV (reference sequence). Unmatched junction bases numbered 10, after V lost 5 bases and J lost 3 bases. This CDR3 has 16 residues. In DNA, the CDR3 is TGTGCCAGCAGTCCAGGGACAGGGCGGATGCACACTGAAGCTTTCTTT. Translated, it gives CASSPGTGRMHTEAFF.

The genes are TRBV28 and TRBJ1-5, with D possibly matching TRBD1 (6 bases). Germline lookup yields CDR1 MDHEN and CDR2 SYDVKM. The CDR3 length is 13 residues. Between the trimmed V and J ends, which lost 5 bases and 1 base, there was a span of 6 bases. The chain's CDR3 is CASSDRSNQPQHF. CDR3 in DNA: TGTGCCAGCAGTGACAGGAGCAATCAGCCCCAGCATTTT. Using reference TRBV28 and TRBJ1-5 for the parts outside the CDR3, the full variable domain is DVKVTQSSRYLVKRTGEKVFLECVQDMDHENMFWYRQDPGLGLRLIYFSYDVKMKEKGDIPEGYSVSREKKERFSLILESASTNQTSMYLCASSDRSNQPQHFGDGTRLSIL.

The rearrangement joins TRBV2 to TRBJ2-2; 8 bases line up with TRBD1. The CDR3 covers 15 residues. After removal of 5 bases from V and 0 bases from J, the junction contained 2 bases not matched to a gene. CDR1 is SNHLY and CDR2 is FYNNEI in the germline V gene. The CDR3 reads CASSWTGSNTGELFF. CDR3 coding DNA: TGTGCCAGCAGTTGGACAGGGTCGAACACCGGGGAGCTGTTTTTT.

The V gene is TRBV4-2, the J gene TRBJ1-1, with a possible D match to TRBD1 (6 bases). In germline, CDR1 is LGHNA, CDR2 YNFKEQ. The V and J ends lost 1 base and 5 bases respectively, with 14 bases between them. The CDR3 totals 15 residues. CDR3 in DNA: TGTGCCAGCAGCCAAGCAAGGGGGGTTGATACTGAAGCTTTCTTT. Protein product: CASSQARGVDTEAFF.